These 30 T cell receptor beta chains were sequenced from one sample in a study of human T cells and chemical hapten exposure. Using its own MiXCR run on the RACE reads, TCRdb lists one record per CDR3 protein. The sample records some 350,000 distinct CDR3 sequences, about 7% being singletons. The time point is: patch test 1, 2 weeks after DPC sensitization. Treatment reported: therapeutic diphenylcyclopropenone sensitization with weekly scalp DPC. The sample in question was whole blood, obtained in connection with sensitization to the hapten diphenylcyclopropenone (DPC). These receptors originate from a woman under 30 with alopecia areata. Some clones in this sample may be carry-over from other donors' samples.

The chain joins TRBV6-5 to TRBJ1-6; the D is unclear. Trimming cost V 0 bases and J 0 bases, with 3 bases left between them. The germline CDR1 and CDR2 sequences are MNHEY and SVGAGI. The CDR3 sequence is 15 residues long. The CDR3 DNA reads TGTGCCAGCAGTTACTCCAGCTCCTATAATTCACCCCTCCACTTT. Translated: CASSYSSSYNSPLHF.

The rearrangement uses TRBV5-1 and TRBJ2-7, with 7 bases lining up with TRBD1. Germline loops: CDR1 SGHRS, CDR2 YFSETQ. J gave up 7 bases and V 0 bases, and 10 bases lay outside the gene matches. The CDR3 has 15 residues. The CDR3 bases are TGCGCCAGCAGCTTGGCATGGGGACAGAAGTGGGAGCAGTACTTC. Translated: CASSLAWGQKWEQYF.

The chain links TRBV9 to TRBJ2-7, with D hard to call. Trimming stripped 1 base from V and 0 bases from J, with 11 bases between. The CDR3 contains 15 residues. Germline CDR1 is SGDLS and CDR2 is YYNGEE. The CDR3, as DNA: TGTGCCAGCAGCGTACCCCGGCTTAGCTCCTACGAGCAGTACTTC. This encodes CASSVPRLSSYEQYF.

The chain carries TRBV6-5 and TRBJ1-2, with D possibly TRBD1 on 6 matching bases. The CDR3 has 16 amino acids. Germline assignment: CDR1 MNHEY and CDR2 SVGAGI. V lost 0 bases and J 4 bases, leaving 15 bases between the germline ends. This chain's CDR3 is CASSYSQGTAIYGYTF. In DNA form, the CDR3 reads TGTGCCAGCAGTTACTCGCAGGGGACGGCGATCTATGGCTACACCTTC.

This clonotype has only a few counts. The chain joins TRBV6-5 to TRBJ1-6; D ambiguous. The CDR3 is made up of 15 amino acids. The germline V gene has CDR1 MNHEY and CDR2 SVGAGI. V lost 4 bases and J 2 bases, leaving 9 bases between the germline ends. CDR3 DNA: TGTGCCAGCAGTTTCAAAGGTCCCTATAATTCACCCCTCCACTTT. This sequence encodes CASSFKGPYNSPLHF.

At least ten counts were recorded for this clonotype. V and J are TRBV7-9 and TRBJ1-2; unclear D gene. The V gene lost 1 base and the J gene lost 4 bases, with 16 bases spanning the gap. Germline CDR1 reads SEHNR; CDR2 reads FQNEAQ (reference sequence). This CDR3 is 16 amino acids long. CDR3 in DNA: TGTGCCAGCAGCTTAGACCAGAATTCAGAGTTCTATGGCTACACCTTC. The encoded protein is CASSLDQNSEFYGYTF.

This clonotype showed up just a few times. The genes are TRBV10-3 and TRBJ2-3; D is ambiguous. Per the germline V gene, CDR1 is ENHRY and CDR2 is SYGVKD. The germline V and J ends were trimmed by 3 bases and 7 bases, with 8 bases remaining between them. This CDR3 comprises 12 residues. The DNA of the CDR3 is TGTGCCATCAGTGATATGCAGAATACGCAGTATTTT. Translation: CAISDMQNTQYF.

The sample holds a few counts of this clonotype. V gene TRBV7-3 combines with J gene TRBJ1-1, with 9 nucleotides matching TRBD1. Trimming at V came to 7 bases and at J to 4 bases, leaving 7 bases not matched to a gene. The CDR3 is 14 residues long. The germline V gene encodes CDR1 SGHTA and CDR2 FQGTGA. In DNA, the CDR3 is TGTGCCAGCAACACGGGACAGGGAAGCACTGAAGCTTTCTTT. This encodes CASNTGQGSTEAFF.

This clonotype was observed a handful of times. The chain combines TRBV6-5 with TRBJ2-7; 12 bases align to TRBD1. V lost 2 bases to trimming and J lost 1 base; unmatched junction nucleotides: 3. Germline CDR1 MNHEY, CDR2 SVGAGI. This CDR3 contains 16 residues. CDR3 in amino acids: CASSYGGQGASYEQYF. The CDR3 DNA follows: TGTGCCAGCAGTTACGGGGGACAGGGGGCTTCCTACGAGCAGTACTTC.

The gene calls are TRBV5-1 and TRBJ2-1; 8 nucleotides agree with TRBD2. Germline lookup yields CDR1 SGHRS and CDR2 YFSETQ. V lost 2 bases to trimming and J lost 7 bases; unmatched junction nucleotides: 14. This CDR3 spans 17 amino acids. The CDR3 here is CASSFSRGSGGLNEQFF. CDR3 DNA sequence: TGCGCCAGCAGCTTTTCCCGAGGGAGCGGGGGCCTAAATGAGCAGTTCTTC.

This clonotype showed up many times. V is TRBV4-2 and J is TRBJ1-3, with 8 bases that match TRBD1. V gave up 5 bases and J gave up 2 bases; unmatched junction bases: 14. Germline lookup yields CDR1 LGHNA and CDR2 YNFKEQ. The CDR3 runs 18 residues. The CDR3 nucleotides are TGTGCCAGCAGCGGGACGACAGGGGATTGGGTAACTGGAAACACCATATATTTT. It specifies CASSGTTGDWVTGNTIYF.

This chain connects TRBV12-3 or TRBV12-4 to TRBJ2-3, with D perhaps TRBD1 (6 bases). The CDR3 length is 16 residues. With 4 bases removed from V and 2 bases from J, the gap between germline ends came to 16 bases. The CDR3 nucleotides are TGTGCCAGCAGTTCGTCAGGACAGAGCCACACAGATACGCAGTATTTT. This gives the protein CASSSSGQSHTDTQYF.

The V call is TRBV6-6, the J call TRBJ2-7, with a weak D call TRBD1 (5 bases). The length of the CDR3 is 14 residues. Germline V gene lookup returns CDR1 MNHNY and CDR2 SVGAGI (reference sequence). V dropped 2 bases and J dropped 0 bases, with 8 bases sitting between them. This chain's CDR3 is CASSYADSSYEQYF. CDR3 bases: TGTGCCAGCAGTTACGCCGACAGCTCCTACGAGCAGTACTTC.

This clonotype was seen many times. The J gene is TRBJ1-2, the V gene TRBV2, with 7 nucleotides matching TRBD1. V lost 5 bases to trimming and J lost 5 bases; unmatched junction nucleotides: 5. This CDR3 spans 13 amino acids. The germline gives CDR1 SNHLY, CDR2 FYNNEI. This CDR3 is CASSIGTAYGYTF. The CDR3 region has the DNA TGTGCCAGCAGTATCGGGACAGCTTATGGCTACACCTTC.

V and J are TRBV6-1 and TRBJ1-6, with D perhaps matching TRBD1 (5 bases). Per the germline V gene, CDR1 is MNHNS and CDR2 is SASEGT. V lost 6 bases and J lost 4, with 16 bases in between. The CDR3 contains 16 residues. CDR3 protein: CASSVWRGEYNSPLHF. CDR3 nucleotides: TGTGCCAGCAGCGTCTGGAGGGGTGAGTATAATTCACCCCTCCACTTT.

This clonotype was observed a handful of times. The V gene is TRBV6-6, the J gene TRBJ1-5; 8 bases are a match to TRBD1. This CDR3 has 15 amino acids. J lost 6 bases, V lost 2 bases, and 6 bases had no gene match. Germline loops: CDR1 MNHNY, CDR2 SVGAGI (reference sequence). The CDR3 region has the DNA TGTGCCAGCAGTTACGGGCAGGGGGCGGGTCAGCCCCAGCATTTT. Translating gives CASSYGQGAGQPQHF.

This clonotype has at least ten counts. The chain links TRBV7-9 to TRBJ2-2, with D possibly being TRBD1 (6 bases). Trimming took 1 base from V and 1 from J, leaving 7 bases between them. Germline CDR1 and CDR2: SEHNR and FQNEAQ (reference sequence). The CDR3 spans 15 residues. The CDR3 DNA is TGTGCCAGCAGCTTAGGAGGGGGGAACACCGGGGAGCTGTTTTTT. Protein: CASSLGGGNTGELFF.

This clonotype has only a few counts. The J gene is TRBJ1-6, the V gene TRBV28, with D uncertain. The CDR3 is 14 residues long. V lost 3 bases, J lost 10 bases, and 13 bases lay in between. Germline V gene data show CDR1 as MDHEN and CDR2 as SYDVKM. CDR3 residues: CASSLEGTESPLHF. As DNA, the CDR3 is TGTGCCAGCAGTTTGGAAGGCACTGAGTCACCCCTCCACTTT.

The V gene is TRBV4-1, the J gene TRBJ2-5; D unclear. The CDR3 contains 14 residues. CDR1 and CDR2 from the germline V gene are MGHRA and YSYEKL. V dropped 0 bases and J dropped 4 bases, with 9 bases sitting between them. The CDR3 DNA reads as TGCGCCAGCAGCCAAGATGACTTAACAGAGACCCAGTACTTC. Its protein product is CASSQDDLTETQYF.

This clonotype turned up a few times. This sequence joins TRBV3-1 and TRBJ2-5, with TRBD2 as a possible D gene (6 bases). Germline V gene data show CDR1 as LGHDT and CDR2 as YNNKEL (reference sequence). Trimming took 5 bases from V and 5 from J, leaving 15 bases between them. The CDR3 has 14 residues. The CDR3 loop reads CASSSPGVQETQYF. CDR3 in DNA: TGTGCCAGCAGCTCTCCGGGGGTACAGGAGACCCAGTACTTC.

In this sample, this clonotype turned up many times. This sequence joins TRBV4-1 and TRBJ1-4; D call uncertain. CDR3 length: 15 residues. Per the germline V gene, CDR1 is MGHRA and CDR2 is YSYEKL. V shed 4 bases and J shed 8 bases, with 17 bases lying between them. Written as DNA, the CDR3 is TGCGCCAGCAGCCGCCTACAGCTAGGCAGAGAAAAACTGTTTTTT. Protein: CASSRLQLGREKLFF.

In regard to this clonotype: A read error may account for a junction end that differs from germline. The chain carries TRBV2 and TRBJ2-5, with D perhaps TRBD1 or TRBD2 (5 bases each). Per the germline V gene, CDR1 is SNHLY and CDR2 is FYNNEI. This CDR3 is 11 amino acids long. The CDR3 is CASTGAVQAHF. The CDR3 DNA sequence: TGTGCCAGCACCGGGGCGGTGCAGGCTCACTTC.

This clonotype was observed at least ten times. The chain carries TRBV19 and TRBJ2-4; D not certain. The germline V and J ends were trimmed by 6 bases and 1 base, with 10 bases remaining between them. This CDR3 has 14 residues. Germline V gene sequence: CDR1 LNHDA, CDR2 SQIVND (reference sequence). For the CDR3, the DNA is TGTGCCAGTAGCCTAGGTGCGGCCAAAAACATTCAGTACTTC. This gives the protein CASSLGAAKNIQYF.

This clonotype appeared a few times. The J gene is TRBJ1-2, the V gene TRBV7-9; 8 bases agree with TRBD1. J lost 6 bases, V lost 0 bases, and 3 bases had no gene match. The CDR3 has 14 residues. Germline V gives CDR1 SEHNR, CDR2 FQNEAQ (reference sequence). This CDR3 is CASSLATGEDGYTF. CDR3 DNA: TGTGCCAGCAGCTTAGCGACAGGGGAGGATGGCTACACCTTC.

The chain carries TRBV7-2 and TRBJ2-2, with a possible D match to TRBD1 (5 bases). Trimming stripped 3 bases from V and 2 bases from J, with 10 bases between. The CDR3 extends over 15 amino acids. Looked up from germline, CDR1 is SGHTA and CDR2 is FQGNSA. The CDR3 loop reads CASSLRQTNTGELFF. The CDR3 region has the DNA TGTGCCAGCAGCTTGAGACAGACCAACACCGGGGAGCTGTTTTTT.

The CDR3 reads CATSGSGQFNTGELFF. As DNA, the CDR3 is TGTGCCACCAGTGGGTCCGGGCAGTTCAACACCGGGGAGCTGTTTTTT. The genes are TRBV24-1 and TRBJ2-2; the D is unclear. V lost 5 bases to trimming and J lost 2 bases, with 14 bases between them. The CDR3 is 16 amino acids. Germline V CDR1 and CDR2: KGHDR, SFDVKD.

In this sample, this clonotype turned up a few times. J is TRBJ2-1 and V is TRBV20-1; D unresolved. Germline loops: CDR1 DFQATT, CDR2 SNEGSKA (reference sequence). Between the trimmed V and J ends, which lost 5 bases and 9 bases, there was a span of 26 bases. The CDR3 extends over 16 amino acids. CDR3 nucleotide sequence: TGCAGTGCTTCCGATCGCCTGCAGACCCCCCTGGGTGAGCAGTTCTTC. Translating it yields CSASDRLQTPLGEQFF.

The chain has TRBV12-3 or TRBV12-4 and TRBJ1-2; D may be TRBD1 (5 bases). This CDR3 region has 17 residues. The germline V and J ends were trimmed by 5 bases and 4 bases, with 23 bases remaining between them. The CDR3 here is CASSRLDKSNRLYGYTF. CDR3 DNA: TGTGCCAGCAGTCGACTCGATAAATCAAACAGGCTCTATGGCTACACCTTC.

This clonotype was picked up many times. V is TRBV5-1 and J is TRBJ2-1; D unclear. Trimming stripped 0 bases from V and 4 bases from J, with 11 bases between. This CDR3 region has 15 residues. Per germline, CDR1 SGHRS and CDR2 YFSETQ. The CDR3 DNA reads TGCGCCAGCAGCTTGGCCGGAGACATATACAATGAGCAGTTCTTC. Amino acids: CASSLAGDIYNEQFF.

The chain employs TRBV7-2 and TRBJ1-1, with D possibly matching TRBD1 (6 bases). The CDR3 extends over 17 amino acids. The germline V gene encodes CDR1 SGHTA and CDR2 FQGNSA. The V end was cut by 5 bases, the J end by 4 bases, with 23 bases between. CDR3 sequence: CASSPGGGGVGGTEAFF. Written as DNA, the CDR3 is TGTGCCAGCAGCCCCGGAGGGGGGGGCGTCGGAGGCACTGAAGCTTTCTTT.